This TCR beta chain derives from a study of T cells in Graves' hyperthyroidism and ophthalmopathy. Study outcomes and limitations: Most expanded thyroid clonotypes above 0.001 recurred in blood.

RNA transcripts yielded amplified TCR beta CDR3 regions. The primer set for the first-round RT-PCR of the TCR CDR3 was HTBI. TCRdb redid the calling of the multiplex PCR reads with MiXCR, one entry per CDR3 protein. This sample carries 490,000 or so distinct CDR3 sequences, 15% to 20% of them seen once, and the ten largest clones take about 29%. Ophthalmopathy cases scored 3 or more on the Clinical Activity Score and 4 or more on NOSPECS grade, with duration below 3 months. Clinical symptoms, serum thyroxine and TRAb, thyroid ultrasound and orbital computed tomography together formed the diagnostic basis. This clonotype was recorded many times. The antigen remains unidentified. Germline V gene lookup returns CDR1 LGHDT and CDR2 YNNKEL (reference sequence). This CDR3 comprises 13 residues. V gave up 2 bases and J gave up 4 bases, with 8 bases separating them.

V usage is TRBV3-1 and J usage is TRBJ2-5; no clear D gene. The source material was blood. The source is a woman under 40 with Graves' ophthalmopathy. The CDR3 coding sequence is TGTGCCAGCAGCCAACGCGACACAGAGACCCAGTACTTC. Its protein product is CASSQRDTETQYF.